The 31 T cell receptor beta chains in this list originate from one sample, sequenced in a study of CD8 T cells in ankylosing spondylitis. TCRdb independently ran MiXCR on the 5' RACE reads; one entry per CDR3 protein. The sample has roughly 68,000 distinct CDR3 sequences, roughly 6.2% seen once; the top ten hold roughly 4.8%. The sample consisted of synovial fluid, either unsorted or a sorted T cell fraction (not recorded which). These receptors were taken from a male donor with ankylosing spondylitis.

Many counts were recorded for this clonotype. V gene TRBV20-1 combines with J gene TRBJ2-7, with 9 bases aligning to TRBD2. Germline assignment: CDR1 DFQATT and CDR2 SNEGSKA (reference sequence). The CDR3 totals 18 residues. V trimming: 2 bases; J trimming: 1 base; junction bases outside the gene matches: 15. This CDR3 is CSARPPTAGGSYSYEQYF. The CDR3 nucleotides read TGCAGTGCTAGACCCCCGACAGCGGGAGGATCCTATTCCTACGAGCAGTACTTC.

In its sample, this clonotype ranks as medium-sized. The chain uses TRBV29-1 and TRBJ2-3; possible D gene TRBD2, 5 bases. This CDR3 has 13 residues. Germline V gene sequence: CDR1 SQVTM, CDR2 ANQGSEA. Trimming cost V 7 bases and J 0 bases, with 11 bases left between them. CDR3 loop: CSAEPGSTDTQYF. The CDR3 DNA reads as TGCAGCGCCGAACCGGGGAGCACAGATACGCAGTATTTT.

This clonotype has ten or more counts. The CDR3 DNA reads as TGTGCCAGCAGTGTGAGGACAGGGGGCGACTATGGCTACACCTTC. Amino acids: CASSVRTGGDYGYTF. The V call is TRBV12-3 or TRBV12-4, the J call TRBJ1-2; the match to TRBD1 covers 11 bases. This CDR3 contains 15 residues. After removal of 5 bases from V and 3 bases from J, the junction contained 5 bases not matched to a gene.

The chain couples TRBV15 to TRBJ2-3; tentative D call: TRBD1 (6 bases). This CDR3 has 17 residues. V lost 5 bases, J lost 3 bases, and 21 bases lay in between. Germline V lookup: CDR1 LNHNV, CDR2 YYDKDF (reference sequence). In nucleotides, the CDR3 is TGTGCCACCAGCGGCGGCCGTCGGCAGGGGCTGACAGATACGCAGTATTTT. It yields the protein CATSGGRRQGLTDTQYF.

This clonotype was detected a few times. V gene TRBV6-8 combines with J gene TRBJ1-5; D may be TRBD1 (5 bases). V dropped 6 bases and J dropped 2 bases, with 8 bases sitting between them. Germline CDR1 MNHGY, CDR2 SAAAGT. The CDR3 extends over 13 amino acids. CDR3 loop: CASSPGGNQPQHF. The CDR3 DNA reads TGTGCCAGCAGCCCGGGGGGCAATCAGCCCCAGCATTTT.

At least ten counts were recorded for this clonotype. The CDR3 coding sequence is TGCGCCAGCAGCCAAGTCCAGGGGGGCGGAGGAGAGACCCAGTACTTC. Translated: CASSQVQGGGGETQYF. The chain combines TRBV4-3 with TRBJ2-5, with D possibly TRBD1 on 7 matching bases. V gave up 1 base and J gave up 4 bases, with 16 bases separating them. The CDR3 has 16 amino acids. Germline V gives CDR1 LGHNA, CDR2 YSLEER.

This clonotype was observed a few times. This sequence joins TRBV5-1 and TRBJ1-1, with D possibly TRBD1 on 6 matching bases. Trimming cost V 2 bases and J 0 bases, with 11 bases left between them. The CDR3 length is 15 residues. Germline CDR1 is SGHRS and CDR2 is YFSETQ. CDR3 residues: CASSFRGSMNTEAFF. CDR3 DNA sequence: TGCGCCAGCAGCTTTAGGGGGAGCATGAACACTGAAGCTTTCTTT.

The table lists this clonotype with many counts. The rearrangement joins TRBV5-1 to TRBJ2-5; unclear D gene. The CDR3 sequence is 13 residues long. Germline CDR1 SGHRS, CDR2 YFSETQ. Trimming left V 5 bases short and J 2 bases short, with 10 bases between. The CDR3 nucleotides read TGCGCCAGCAGTTATGGAGCGCAAGAGACCCAGTACTTC. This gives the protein CASSYGAQETQYF. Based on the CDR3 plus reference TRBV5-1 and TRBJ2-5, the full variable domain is KAGVTQTPRYLIKTRGQQVTLSCSPISGHRSVSWYQQTPGQGLQFLFEYFSETQRNKGNFPGRFSGRQFSNSRSEMNVSTLELGDSALYLCASSYGAQETQYFGPGTRLLVL.

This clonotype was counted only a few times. The CDR3 DNA sequence: TGTGCCAGCAGTTTATCATTAAGCAGCTCTGGAAACACCATATATTTT. Translation gives CASSLSLSSSGNTIYF. This chain connects TRBV27 to TRBJ1-3; unclear D gene. The ends were cut back, 0 bases at V and 0 bases at J, with 9 bases in the middle. The CDR3 is made up of 16 amino acids. The germline V gene has CDR1 MNHEY and CDR2 SMNVEV (reference sequence).

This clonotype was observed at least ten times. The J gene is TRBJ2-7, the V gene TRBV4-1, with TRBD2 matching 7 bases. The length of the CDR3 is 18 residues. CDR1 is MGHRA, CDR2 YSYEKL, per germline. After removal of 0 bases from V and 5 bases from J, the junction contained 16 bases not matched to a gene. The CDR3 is CASSQDPGGLLSQDEQYF. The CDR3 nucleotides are TGCGCCAGCAGCCAAGATCCTGGGGGACTATTATCGCAGGACGAGCAGTACTTC.

This chain's CDR3 is CAWERGSGNTIYF. CDR3 DNA: TGTGCCTGGGAACGAGGGAGCGGAAACACCATATATTTT. The chain couples TRBV30 to TRBJ1-3, with D unresolved. V dropped 5 bases and J dropped 4 bases, with 12 bases sitting between them. CDR1 and CDR2 (germline): GTSNPN, SVGIG (reference sequence). The CDR3 runs to 13 residues.

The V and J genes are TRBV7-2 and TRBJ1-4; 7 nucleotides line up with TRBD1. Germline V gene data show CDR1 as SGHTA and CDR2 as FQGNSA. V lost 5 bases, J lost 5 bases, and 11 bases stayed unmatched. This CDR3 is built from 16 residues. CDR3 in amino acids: CASSRWAGTENEKLFF. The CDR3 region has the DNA TGTGCCAGCAGCCGGTGGGCGGGGACAGAGAATGAAAAACTGTTTTTT.

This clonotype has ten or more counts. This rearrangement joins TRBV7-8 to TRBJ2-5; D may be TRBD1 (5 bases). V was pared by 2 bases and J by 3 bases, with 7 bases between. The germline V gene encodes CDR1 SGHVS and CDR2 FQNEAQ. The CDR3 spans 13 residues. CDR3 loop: CASSLPREETQYF. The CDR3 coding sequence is TGTGCCAGCAGCTTACCCAGGGAAGAGACCCAGTACTTC.

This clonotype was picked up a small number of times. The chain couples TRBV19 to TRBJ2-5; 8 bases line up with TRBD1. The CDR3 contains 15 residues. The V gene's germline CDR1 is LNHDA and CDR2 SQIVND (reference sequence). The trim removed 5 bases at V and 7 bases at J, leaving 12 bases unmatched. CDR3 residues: CASSRPGGPLGTQYF. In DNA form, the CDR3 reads TGTGCCAGTAGTCGCCCAGGGGGCCCATTGGGGACCCAGTACTTC.

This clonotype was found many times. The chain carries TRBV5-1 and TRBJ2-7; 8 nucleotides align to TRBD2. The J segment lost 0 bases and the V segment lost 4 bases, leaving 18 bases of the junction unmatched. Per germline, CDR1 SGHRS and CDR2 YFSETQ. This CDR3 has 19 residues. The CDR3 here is CASSVHGLAGPRSSYEQYF. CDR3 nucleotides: TGCGCCAGCAGCGTCCATGGTCTAGCGGGCCCTAGGAGCTCCTACGAGCAGTACTTC.

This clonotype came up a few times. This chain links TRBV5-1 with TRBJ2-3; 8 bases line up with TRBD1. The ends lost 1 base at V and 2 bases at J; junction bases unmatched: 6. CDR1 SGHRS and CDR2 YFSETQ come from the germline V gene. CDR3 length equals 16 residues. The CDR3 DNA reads TGCGCCAGCAGCTTGCCCGGGACAGGCTACACAGATACGCAGTATTTT. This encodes CASSLPGTGYTDTQYF.

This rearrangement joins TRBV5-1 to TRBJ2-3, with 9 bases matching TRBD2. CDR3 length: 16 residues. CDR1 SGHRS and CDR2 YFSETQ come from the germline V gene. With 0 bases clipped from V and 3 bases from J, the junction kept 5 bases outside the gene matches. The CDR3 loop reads CASSLEVAGATDTQYF. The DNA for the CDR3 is TGCGCCAGCAGCTTGGAGGTAGCGGGAGCAACAGATACGCAGTATTTT.

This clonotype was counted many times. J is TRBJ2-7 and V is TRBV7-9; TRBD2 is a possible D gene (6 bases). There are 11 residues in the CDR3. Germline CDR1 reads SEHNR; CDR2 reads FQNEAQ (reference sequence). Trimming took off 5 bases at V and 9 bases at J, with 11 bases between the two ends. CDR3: CASSRDSTQYF. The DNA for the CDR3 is TGTGCCAGCAGCCGGGACTCAACGCAGTACTTC.

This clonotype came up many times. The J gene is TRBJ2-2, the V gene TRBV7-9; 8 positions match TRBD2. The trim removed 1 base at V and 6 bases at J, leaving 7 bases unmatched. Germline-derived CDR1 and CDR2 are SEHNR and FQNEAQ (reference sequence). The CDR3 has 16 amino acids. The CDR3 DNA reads TGTGCCAGCAGCTTAGGCGAGCGGGAGTCTGCCGGGGAGCTGTTTTTT. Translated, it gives CASSLGERESAGELFF.

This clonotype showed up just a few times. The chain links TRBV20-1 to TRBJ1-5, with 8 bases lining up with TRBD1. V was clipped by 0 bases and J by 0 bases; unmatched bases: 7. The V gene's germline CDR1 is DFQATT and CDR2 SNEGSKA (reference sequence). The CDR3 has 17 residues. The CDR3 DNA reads TGCAGTGCTAGAGATTCTAGGACAGGGAGTAGCAATCAGCCCCAGCATTTT. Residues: CSARDSRTGSSNQPQHF.

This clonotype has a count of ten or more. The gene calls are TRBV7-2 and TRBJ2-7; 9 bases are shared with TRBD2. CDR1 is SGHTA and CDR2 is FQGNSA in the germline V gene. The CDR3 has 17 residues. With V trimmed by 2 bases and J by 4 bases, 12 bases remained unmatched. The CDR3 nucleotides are TGTGCCAGCAGCTTAAGAGCTCTTCGAGCGGGAGGTTACGAGCAGTACTTC. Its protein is CASSLRALRAGGYEQYF.

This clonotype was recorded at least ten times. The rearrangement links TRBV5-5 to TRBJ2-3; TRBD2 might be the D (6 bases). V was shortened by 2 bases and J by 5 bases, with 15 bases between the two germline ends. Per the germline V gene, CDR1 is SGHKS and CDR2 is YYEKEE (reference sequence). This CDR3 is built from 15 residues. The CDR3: CASSLGLGGGDTQYF. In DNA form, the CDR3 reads TGTGCCAGCAGCTTAGGACTCGGGGGTGGAGATACGCAGTATTTT.

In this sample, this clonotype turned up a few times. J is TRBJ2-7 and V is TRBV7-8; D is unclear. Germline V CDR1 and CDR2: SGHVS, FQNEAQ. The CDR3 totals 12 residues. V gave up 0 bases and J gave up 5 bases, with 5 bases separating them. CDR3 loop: CASSLAFHEQYF. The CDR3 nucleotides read TGTGCCAGCAGCTTAGCGTTTCACGAGCAGTACTTC. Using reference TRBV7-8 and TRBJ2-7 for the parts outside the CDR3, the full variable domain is GAGVSQSPRYKVAKRGQDVALRCDPISGHVSLFWYQQALGQGPEFLTYFQNEAQLDKSGLPSDRFFAERPEGSVSTLKIQRTQQEDSAVYLCASSLAFHEQYFGPGTRLTVT.

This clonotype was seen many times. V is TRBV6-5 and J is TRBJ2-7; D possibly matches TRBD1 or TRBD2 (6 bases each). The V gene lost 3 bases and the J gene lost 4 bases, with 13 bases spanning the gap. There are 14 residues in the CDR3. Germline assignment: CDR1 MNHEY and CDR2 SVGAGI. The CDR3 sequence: CASSYRGARYEQYF. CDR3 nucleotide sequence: TGTGCCAGCAGTTATAGGGGGGCCCGGTACGAGCAGTACTTC.

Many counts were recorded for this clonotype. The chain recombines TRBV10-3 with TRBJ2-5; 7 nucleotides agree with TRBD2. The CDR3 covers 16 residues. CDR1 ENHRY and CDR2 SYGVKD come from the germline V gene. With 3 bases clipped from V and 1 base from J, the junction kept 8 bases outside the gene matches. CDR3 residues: CAISEGSAGSQETQYF. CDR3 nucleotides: TGTGCCATCAGTGAAGGGTCAGCGGGAAGCCAAGAGACCCAGTACTTC.

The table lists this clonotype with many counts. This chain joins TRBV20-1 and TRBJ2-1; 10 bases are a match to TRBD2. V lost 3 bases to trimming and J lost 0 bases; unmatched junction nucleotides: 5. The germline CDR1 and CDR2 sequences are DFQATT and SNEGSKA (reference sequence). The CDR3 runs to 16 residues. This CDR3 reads CSASVPSGGSYNEQFF. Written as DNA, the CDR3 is TGCAGTGCTAGTGTGCCTAGCGGGGGCTCCTACAATGAGCAGTTCTTC.

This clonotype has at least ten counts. This CDR3 reads CSVEDTRTGSGNTIYF. CDR3 coding DNA: TGCAGCGTTGAAGATACCCGGACAGGGAGTGGAAACACCATATATTTT. The J gene is TRBJ1-3, the V gene TRBV29-1; 8 bases are a match to TRBD1. The germline CDR1 and CDR2 sequences are SQVTM and ANQGSEA. CDR3 length: 16 residues. V was clipped by 0 bases and J by 3 bases; unmatched bases: 7.

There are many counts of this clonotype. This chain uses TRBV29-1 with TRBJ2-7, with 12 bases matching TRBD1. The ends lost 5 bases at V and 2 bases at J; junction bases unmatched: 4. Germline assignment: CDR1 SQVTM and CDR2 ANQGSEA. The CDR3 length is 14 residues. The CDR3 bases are TGCAGCGTTCTCCGGGACAGGGGGCCCTACGAGCAGTACTTC. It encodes CSVLRDRGPYEQYF.

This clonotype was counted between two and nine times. The CDR3 is CASSLLVRGNQPQHF. DNA for the CDR3: TGTGCCAGCAGCTTACTAGTCAGGGGGAATCAGCCCCAGCATTTT. This chain links TRBV7-8 with TRBJ1-5; 7 bases are shared with TRBD1. This CDR3 comprises 15 residues. CDR1 and CDR2 from the germline V gene are SGHVS and FQNEAQ. Trimming cost V 2 bases and J 4 bases; bases outside gene matches: 5.

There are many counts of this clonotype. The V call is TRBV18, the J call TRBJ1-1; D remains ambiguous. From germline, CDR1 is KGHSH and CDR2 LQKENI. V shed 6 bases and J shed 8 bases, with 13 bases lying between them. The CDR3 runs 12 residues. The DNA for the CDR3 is TGTGCCAGCTCGGGTTTGGGCGTAGAAGCTTTCTTT. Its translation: CASSGLGVEAFF.

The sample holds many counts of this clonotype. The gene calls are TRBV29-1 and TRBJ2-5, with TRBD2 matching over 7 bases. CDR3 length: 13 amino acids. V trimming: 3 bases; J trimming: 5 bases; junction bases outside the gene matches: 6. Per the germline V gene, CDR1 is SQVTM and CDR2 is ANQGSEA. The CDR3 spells CSVEWGGWETQYF. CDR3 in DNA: TGCAGCGTTGAGTGGGGAGGGTGGGAGACCCAGTACTTC.